A single sample gave rise to the 15 T cell receptor beta chains below, sequenced in a study of cytotoxic CD8 clonotypes in ibrutinib-treated CLL. The protocol was immunoSEQ multiplex PCR, while the TCRdb copy is restricted to in-frame clones and leaves out a portion. Of just over 200,000 clones listed, 60% to 80% were seen once; the top ten hold roughly 5.9%. The sequencing here drew on PBMCs, taken after 12 months of ibrutinib treatment. The receptors stem from a human donor with chronic lymphocytic leukemia.

The rearrangement joins TRBV7-2 to TRBJ2-5; either TRBD1 or TRBD2 may fit D (5 bases each). V lost 4 bases, J lost 5 bases, and 8 bases lay in between. CDR1 is SGHTA and CDR2 is FQGNSA in the germline V gene. The CDR3 is 12 amino acids. CDR3 in amino acids: CASSYGTETQYF. The CDR3 DNA sequence: TGTGCCAGCAGCTATGGGACGGAGACCCAGTACTTC.

This clone was detected once. This sequence joins TRBV7-3 and TRBJ2-5; 12 nucleotides line up with TRBD2. The CDR3 runs 16 residues. J lost 3 bases, V lost 2 bases, and 4 bases had no gene match. From germline, CDR1 is SGHTA and CDR2 FQGTGA. In DNA form, the CDR3 reads TGTGCCAGCAGCTTAGGGACTAGCGGGTTCGAAGAGACCCAGTACTTC. Its protein is CASSLGTSGFEETQYF.

This chain joins TRBV4-2 and TRBJ2-3; D gene ambiguous. Germline V gene data show CDR1 as LGHNA and CDR2 as YNFKEQ. Trimming removed 0 bases from V and 7 bases from J, with 14 bases in between. CDR3 length: 15 amino acids. Here the CDR3 reads CASSQDRGGVNTQYF. DNA of the CDR3: TGTGCCAGCAGCCAAGATCGAGGTGGGGTAAATACGCAGTATTTT.

The chain recombines TRBV30 with TRBJ1-4; the D is unclear. The CDR3 has 16 amino acids. The germline gives CDR1 GTSNPN, CDR2 SVGIG (reference sequence). V lost 1 base and J lost 0, with 12 bases in between. DNA of the CDR3: TGTGCCTGGAGTGGAAAGGCGAGTGCAACTAATGAAAAACTGTTTTTT. It codes for CAWSGKASATNEKLFF.

This rearrangement joins TRBV28 to TRBJ2-6; either TRBD1 or TRBD2 may fit D (6 bases each). V lost 6 bases and J lost 1, with 19 bases in between. Germline values: CDR1 MDHEN, CDR2 SYDVKM. This CDR3 spans 18 amino acids. The CDR3 here is CASRGAGQPISGANVLTF. CDR3 sequence (DNA): TGTGCCAGCAGAGGGGCGGGACAACCAATATCTGGGGCCAACGTCCTGACTTTC.

The genes are TRBV5-1 and TRBJ2-5; TRBD1 might be the D (5 bases). The length of the CDR3 is 14 residues. V lost 0 bases and J lost 7, with 13 bases in between. Germline CDR1 is SGHRS and CDR2 is YFSETQ. CDR3 in DNA: TGCGCCAGCAGCTTGGCCTCAGGGTGGGGGACCCAGTACTTC. Translating gives CASSLASGWGTQYF. Full variable domain (outside the CDR3, taken from reference TRBV5-1 and TRBJ2-5): KAGVTQTPRYLIKTRGQQVTLSCSPISGHRSVSWYQQTPGQGLQFLFEYFSETQRNKGNFPGRFSGRQFSNSRSEMNVSTLELGDSALYLCASSLASGWGTQYFGPGTRLLVL.

This clone occurred once. The rearrangement uses TRBV7-3 and TRBJ1-2; 9 bases are a match to TRBD1. Germline V gene sequence: CDR1 SGHTA, CDR2 FQGTGA. The trim removed 4 bases at V and 7 bases at J, leaving 10 bases unmatched. CDR3 length: 15 amino acids. The CDR3 region is CASSSTNRGLGGYTF. As DNA, the CDR3 is TGTGCCAGCAGCTCTACAAACAGGGGGCTGGGTGGCTACACCTTC.

This clone turned up a few times. This sequence joins TRBV30 and TRBJ1-5; D is undetermined. Germline V lookup: CDR1 GTSNPN, CDR2 SVGIG (reference sequence). The CDR3 sequence is 13 residues long. Trimming removed 1 base from V and 7 bases from J, with 11 bases in between. The DNA of the CDR3 is TGTGCCTGGAGTGGAGGGAGAGAACAGCCCCAGCATTTT. It yields the protein CAWSGGREQPQHF.

The chain combines TRBV2 with TRBJ1-2; D is perhaps TRBD1 (6 bases). CDR1 SNHLY and CDR2 FYNNEI come from the germline V gene. V lost 2 bases and J 5 bases, leaving 9 bases between the germline ends. The CDR3 sequence is 13 residues long. CDR3 DNA sequence: TGTGCCAGCAGTGAACAGGGGAAATATGGCTACACCTTC. It translates to CASSEQGKYGYTF.

This clone has a handful of counts. J is TRBJ1-2 and V is TRBV6-1, with TRBD1 identical over 8 bases. The CDR3 consists of 14 residues. After removal of 5 bases from V and 3 bases from J, the junction contained 5 bases not matched to a gene. Germline CDR1 is MNHNS and CDR2 is SASEGT. The CDR3 spells CASSPQQGDYGYTF. The CDR3 DNA is TGTGCCAGCAGTCCTCAACAGGGGGACTATGGCTACACCTTC.

This clone was counted a few times. The chain links TRBV6-5 to TRBJ1-1; maybe TRBD1 (6 bases). The ends were cut back, 8 bases at V and 10 bases at J, with 17 bases in the middle. CDR1 MNHEY and CDR2 SVGAGI come from the germline V gene. This CDR3 region has 12 residues. The CDR3 here is CASFLLGGAAFF. The CDR3, as DNA: TGTGCCAGCTTCCTGCTGGGGGGGGCAGCTTTCTTT.

The chain links TRBV29-1 to TRBJ1-1; 7 nucleotides match TRBD1. CDR3 size: 12 residues. With 6 bases clipped from V and 5 bases from J, the junction kept 6 bases outside the gene matches. Germline V gene sequence: CDR1 SQVTM, CDR2 ANQGSEA. The CDR3 DNA reads TGCAGCGTCGGGACAGAGGGAACTGAAGCTTTCTTT. This sequence encodes CSVGTEGTEAFF.

This rearrangement joins TRBV4-3 to TRBJ1-1; D is unresolved. The CDR3 spans 15 residues. Trimming removed 0 bases from V and 2 bases from J, with 10 bases in between. The germline gives CDR1 LGHNA, CDR2 YSLEER. CDR3 residues: CASSQDRVYNTEAFF. The CDR3 DNA sequence: TGCGCCAGCAGCCAAGATCGGGTGTACAACACTGAAGCTTTCTTT.

V and J are TRBV25-1 and TRBJ2-7; 8 positions agree with TRBD2. This CDR3 spans 12 amino acids. The V gene end was trimmed by 10 bases and the J gene end by 5 bases; junction bases not matched to a gene: 7. Germline V lookup: CDR1 MGHDK, CDR2 SYGVNS. CDR3 nucleotides: TGTGCCATCATCGGGACTAGTCACGAGCAGTACTTC. This codes for CAIIGTSHEQYF.

The V call is TRBV6-5, the J call TRBJ2-1; the D gene is possibly TRBD1 (6 bases). Germline V gene sequence: CDR1 MNHEY, CDR2 SVGAGI. V lost 5 bases, J lost 6 bases, and 11 bases lay in between. The CDR3 sequence is 13 residues long. The CDR3 here is CASSLQGSNEQFF. The CDR3 nucleotides read TGTGCCAGCAGTCTACAGGGATCCAATGAGCAGTTCTTC.